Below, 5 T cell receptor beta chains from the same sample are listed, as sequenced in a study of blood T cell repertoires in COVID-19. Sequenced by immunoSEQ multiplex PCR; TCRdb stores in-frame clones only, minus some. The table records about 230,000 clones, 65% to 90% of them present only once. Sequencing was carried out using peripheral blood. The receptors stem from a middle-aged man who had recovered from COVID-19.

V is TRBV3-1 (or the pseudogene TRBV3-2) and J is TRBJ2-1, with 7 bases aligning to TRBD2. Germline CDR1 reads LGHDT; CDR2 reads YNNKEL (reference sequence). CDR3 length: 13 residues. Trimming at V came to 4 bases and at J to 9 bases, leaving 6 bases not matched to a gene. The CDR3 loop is CASSRYSSGEQFF. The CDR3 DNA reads TGTGCCAGCAGCCGATACTCTAGCGGTGAGCAGTTCTTC.

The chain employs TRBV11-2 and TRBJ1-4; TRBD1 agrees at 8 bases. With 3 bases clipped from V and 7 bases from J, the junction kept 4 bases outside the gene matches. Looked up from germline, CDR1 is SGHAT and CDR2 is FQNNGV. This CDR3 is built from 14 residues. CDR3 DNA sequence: TGTGCCAGCAGCTTCGGACAGGGCAGTGAAAAACTGTTTTTT. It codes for CASSFGQGSEKLFF.

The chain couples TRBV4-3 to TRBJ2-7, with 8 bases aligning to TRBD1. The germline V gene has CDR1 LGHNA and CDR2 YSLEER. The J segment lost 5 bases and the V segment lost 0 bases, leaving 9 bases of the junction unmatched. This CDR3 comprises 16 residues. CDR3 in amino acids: CASSQDPPGGWHEQYF. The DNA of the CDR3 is TGCGCCAGCAGCCAAGATCCTCCAGGGGGCTGGCACGAGCAGTACTTC.

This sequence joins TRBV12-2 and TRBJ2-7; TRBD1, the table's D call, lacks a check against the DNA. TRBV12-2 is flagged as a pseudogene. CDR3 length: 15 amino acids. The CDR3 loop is CASRRTGLTWDEQYF. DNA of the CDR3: TGTGCAAGTCGTAGGACAGGGCTGACCTGGGACGAGCAGTACTTC.

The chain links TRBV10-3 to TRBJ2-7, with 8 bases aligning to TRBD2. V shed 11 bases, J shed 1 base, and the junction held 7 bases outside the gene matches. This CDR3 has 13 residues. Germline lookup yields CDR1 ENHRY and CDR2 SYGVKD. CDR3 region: CAGRLAPSYEQYF. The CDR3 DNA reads TGTGCCGGCCGACTAGCGCCATCCTACGAGCAGTACTTC.